The clone carrying this T cell receptor beta chain was observed a few times. Its target is not known. The germline CDR1 and CDR2 sequences are LGHNT and FRNRAP. This CDR3 has 17 amino acids. With 1 base clipped from V and 2 bases from J, the junction kept 10 bases outside the gene matches. The sample belongs to a study of identical twins. One entry per CDR3 protein results from TCRdb running MiXCR on the 5' RACE reads. Here the sample spans some 730,000 distinct CDR3 sequences, about 20% being singletons. General study findings and limits: While abundant cord blood beta clonotypes carried fewer insertions, memory repertoires showed no such pattern. Researchers reported weaker excess twin sharing in beta out-of-frame sequences.

These data also formed part of another study, on T cells expressing NK-cell markers. That paper notes: Most of the eight sequenced donors were HCMV-seropositive; one was seronegative. HCMV specificity of the expanded NKG2C+ T cell clones stayed unclear.

The chain uses TRBV12-5 and TRBJ2-7; 8 bases fit TRBD1. Material for sequencing was PBMCs. The TCR comes from a young woman in good health. Here the CDR3 DNA reads TGTGCTAGTGGTTTGGAGGTTAGGACAGGGTTCCCCTACGAGCAGTACTTC. Encoded protein: CASGLEVRTGFPYEQYF. Drawing the rest from reference TRBV12-5 and TRBJ2-7, the complete variable domain is DARVTQTPRHKVTEMGQEVTMRCQPILGHNTVFWYRQTMMQGLELLAYFRNRAPLDDSGMPKDRFSAEMPDATLATLKIQPSEPRDSAVYFCASGLEVRTGFPYEQYFGPGTRLTVT.